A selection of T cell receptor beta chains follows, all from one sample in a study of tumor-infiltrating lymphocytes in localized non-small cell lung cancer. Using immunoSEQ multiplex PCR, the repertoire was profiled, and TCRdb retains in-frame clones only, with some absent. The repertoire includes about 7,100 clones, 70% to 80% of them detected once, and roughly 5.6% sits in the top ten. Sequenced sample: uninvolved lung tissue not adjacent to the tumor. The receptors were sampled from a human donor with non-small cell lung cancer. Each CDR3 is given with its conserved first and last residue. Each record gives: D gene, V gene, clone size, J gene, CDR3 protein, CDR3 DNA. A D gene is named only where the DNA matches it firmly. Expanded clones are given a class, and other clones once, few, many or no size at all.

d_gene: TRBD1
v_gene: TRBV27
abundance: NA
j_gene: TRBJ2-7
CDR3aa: CASSLLDRLHYEQYF
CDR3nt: TGTGCCAGCAGTTTATTGGACAGGCTTCACTACGAGCAGTACTTC

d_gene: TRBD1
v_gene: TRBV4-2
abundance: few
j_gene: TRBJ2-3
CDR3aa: CASSQDLGGTGWKLDTQYF
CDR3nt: TGTGCCAGCAGCCAAGATCTAGGGGGGACAGGGTGGAAATTAGATACGCAGTATTTT

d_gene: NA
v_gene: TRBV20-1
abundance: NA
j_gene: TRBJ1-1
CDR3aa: CSAPRNTEAFF
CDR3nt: TGCAGTGCTCCGAGGAACACTGAAGCTTTCTTT

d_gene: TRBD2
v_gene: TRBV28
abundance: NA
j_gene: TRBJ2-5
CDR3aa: CASRTTSGGLQETQYF
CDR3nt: TGTGCCAGCAGGACGACTAGCGGGGGGCTGCAAGAGACCCAGTACTTC

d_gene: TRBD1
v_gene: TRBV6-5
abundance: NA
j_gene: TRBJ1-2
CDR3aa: CASTDGAGGRYTF
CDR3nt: TGTGCCAGCACGGACGGGGCAGGGGGCCGCTACACCTTC

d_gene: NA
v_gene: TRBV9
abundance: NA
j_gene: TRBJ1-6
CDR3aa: CASSVLDRGSPLHF
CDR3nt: TGTGCCAGCAGCGTATTGGACAGAGGTTCACCCCTCCACTTT

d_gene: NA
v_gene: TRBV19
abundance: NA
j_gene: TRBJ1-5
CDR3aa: CASIAGFNQPQHF
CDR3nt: TGTGCCAGTATAGCAGGGTTCAATCAGCCCCAGCATTTT

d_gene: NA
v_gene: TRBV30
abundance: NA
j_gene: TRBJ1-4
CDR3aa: CAWRHEKLFF
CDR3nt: TGTGCCTGGAGGCACGAAAAACTGTTTTTT

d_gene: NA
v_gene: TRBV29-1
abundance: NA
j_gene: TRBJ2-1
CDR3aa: CSAFEYSSFF
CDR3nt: TGCAGCGCCTTTGAATATAGTTCGTTCTTC

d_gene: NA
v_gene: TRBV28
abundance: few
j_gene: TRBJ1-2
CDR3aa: CASGREGSYTF
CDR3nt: TGTGCCAGCGGCAGGGAGGGTAGCTACACCTTC

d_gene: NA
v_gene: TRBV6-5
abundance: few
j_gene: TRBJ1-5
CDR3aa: CASSRDGTLHQPQHF
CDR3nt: TGTGCCAGCAGTAGGGACGGGACTCTCCATCAGCCCCAGCATTTT

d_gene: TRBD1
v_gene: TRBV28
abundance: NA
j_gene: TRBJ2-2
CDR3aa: CASRLQGAFPGELFF
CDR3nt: TGTGCCAGCAGGTTACAGGGGGCTTTTCCCGGGGAGCTGTTTTTT

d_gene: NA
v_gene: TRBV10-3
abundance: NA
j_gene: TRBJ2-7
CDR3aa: CAISEVGYEYEQYF
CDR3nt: TGTGCCATCAGTGAGGTCGGTTATGAGTACGAGCAGTACTTC

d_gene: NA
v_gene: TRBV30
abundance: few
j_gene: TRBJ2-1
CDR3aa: CAWSVNLVRGSYNEQFF
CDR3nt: TGTGCCTGGAGTGTAAACCTTGTCAGAGGCTCCTACAATGAGCAGTTCTTC

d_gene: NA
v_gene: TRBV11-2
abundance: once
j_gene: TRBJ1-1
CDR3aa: CASSLAGGDTEAFF
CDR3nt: TGTGCCAGCAGCTTGGCCGGGGGTGACACTGAAGCTTTCTTT

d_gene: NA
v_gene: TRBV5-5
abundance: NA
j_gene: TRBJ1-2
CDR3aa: CASSLEGGSYGYTF
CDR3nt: TGTGCCAGCAGCTTGGAAGGGGGAAGTTATGGCTACACCTTC

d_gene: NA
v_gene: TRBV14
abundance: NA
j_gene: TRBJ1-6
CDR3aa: CASSQDRESPLHF
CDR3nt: TGTGCCAGCAGCCAAGATAGGGAATCACCCCTCCACTTT

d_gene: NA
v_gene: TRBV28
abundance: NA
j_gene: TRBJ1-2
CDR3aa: CASSGAYGYTF
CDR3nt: TGTGCCAGCAGTGGGGCCTATGGCTACACCTTC

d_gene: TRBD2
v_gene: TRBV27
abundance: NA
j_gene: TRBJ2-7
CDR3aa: CASSFHYLAGATYEQYF
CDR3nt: TGTGCCAGCAGTTTTCACTACCTAGCGGGGGCCACCTACGAGCAGTACTTC

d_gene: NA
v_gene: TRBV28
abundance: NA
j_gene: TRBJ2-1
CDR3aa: CASLPSTYNEQFF
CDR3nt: TGTGCCAGCCTCCCATCCACCTACAATGAGCAGTTCTTC

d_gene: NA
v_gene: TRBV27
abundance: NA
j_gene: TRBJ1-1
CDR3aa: CASSRRDILTEAFF
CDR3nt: TGTGCCAGCAGCCGTCGGGACATTTTGACTGAAGCTTTCTTT

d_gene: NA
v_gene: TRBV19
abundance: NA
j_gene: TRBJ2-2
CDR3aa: CASSIRQVVNTGELFF
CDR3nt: TGTGCCAGTAGTATTCGGCAGGTCGTGAACACCGGGGAGCTGTTTTTT

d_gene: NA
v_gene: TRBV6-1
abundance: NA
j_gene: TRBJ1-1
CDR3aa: CASSEKNAEAFF
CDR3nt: TGTGCCAGCAGTGAAAAAAACGCTGAAGCTTTCTTT

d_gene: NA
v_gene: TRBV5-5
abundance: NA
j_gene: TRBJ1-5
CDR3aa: CASSWDTLQPQHF
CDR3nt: TGTGCCAGCAGCTGGGACACTTTGCAGCCCCAGCATTTT

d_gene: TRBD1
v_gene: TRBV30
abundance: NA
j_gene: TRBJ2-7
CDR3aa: CAWRGDRDSPYEQYF
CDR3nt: TGTGCCTGGAGGGGCGACAGGGATAGCCCCTACGAGCAGTACTTC

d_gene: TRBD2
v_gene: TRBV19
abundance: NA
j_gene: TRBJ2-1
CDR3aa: CASSKGSGVPSYNEQFF
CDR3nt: TGTGCCAGTAGTAAGGGGAGCGGGGTACCATCCTACAATGAGCAGTTCTTC

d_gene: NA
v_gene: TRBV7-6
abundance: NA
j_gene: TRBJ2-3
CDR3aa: CASSLSPGQLRTDTQYF
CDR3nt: TGTGCCAGCAGCTTATCCCCCGGACAGTTACGCACAGATACGCAGTATTTT

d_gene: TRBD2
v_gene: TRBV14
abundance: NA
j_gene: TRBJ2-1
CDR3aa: CASSGLAGGLDEQFF
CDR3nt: TGTGCCAGCAGCGGACTAGCGGGGGGGCTTGATGAGCAGTTCTTC

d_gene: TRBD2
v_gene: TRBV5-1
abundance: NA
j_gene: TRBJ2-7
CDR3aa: CASSLLAGGSYEQYF
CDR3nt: TGCGCCAGCAGCTTACTAGCGGGAGGGTCCTACGAGCAGTACTTC

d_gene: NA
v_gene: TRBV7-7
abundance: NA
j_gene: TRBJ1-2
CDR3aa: CASSLGRQGYTF
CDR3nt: TGTGCTAGCAGCTTGGGACGTCAAGGCTACACCTTC

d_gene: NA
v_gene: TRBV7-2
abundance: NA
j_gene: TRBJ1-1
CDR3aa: CASSSLSMNTEAFF
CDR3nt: TGTGCCAGCAGCTCCCTTAGCATGAACACTGAAGCTTTCTTT

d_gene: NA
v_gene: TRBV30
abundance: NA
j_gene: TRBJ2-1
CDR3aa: CAWSGLYEQFF
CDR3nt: TGTGCCTGGAGCGGACTTTACGAGCAGTTCTTC

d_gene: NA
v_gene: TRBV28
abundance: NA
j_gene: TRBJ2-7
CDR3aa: CASSPADYEQYF
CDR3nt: TGTGCCAGCAGTCCCGCAGATTACGAGCAGTACTTC

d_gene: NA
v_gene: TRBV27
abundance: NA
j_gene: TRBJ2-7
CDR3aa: CASAQRGYEQYF
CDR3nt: TGTGCCAGCGCCCAACGGGGCTACGAGCAGTACTTC

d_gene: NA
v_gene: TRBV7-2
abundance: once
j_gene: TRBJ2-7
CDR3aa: CASSLAAANTYEQYF
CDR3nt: TGTGCCAGCAGCTTAGCGGCGGCCAACACCTACGAGCAGTACTTC

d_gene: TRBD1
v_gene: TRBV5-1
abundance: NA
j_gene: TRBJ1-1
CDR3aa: CASSSRQGLNTEAFF
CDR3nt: TGCGCCAGCAGCTCCCGACAGGGGTTGAACACTGAAGCTTTCTTT

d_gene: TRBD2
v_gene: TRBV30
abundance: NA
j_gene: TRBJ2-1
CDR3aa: CAWSPRAGVILNEQFF
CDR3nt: TGTGCCTGGAGTCCGCGAGCGGGGGTAATCCTCAATGAGCAGTTCTTC

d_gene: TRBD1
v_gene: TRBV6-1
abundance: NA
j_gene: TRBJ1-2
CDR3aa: CASRGTADYGYTF
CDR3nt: TGTGCCAGCAGGGGGACAGCCGACTATGGCTACACCTTC

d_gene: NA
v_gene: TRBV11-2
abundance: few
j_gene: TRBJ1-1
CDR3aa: CASSHRGGPKEHTEAFF
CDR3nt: TGTGCCAGCAGCCATAGGGGCGGACCCAAAGAACACACTGAAGCTTTCTTT